Given below is one TCR beta chain in context. No antigen is known for it. No base-level quality is on record; no much larger clone is a single base apart. The sample belongs to a study of Graves' ophthalmopathy and Graves' hyperthyroidism (dated by TCRdb to between 2017 and 2018). At the level of the whole study: Peripheral blood samples were taken at the time of initial diagnosis, before any treatment was given. In six hyperthyroidism patients, the T-cell repertoire of thyroid tissue was compared with the T-cell repertoire of blood. In total, some 140 blood samples were TCR-sequenced: around 42 ophthalmopathy, roughly 77 hyperthyroidism and 17 hyperthyroidism-to-ophthalmopathy patients. Following sample collection, hyperthyroidism patients were given methimazole at a starting dose of 30 mg daily, and ophthalmopathy patients were given high-dose intravenous methylprednisolone. An independent validation cohort was composed of fewer than 20 hyperthyroidism patients and 17 patients who later progressed from hyperthyroidism to ophthalmopathy. TCR beta repertoire signatures were used to distinguish Graves' ophthalmopathy from Graves' hyperthyroidism and to predict progression to ophthalmopathy. A discovery set of 95 to 100 patients (approximately 42 ophthalmopathy, 55 to 65 stable hyperthyroidism) was enrolled to explore V-J signatures distinguishing ophthalmopathy from hyperthyroidism.

What the authors observed across the whole study: Among expanded thyroid clonotypes with frequency above 0.001, most also showed up in blood, which suggests that blood repertoires may reflect the thyroid immune response. Sample size was not statistically predetermined, and group allocation was not concealed from the investigators. In cross-validation, the 13-signature model distinguished ophthalmopathy from stable hyperthyroidism with less than 90% sensitivity and 81.08% specificity, while in the test set the corresponding values were 80% and 75%. In validation, the model predicted ophthalmopathy progression with about 70% sensitivity and approximately 75% specificity; roughly eleven predicted patients were CT-confirmed with GO in a median of roughly 6.8 months.

The V end loses 7 bases and the J end loses 6 bases, and a stretch of 18 bases separates them. Inclusive of the bounding cysteine and phenylalanine, the CDR3 is 14 residues long. Left in the record is the CDR3 DNA by itself, 42 bases read in frame from the first base. A patient counted as having stable hyperthyroidism if there was no progression to ophthalmopathy within 18 months of follow-up. Hyperthyroidism patients were newly diagnosed, were aged 18 to 65 years, and had a disease duration under 2 months. Patients with other autoimmune diseases, uncontrolled infections, pregnancy or lactation were excluded from the study. Clinical symptoms, serum thyroxine, TRAb, thyroid ultrasound and orbital computed tomography were used for diagnosis. Ficoll-Paque density gradient centrifugation was used to isolate PBMCs from 8 to 10 ml of fresh peripheral blood. Total RNA was extracted with Trizol reagent and quality-checked on an Agilent 2100 Bioanalyzer.

For repertoire sequencing, the TCR beta CDR3 regions were amplified from RNA transcripts. HTBI primers and the Qiagen OneStep RT-PCR kit were used in a first-round RT-PCR, which was followed by a second-round multiplex PCR, size selection and purification. The libraries underwent paired-end sequencing with 100 bp reads on an Illumina HiSeq2000. As for the original processing: SOAPnuke was used to process the reads, throwing out any read that had adapters, had uncalled bases, had a mean Phred below 15, or lacked an exact constant-primer or identifier match. COPE v1.2.5 was used to merge the high-quality paired reads. Each unique nucleotide sequence was defined as a clonotype, and clonotypes were aligned to IMGT TRB V, D and J references with MiTCR v1.1. Only V-J combinations with frequency above 0.0001 were analysed, covering approximately 99% of repertoires. A TCR clonal expansion and chaos score per V-J combination was defined as the ratio of F50 clonal expansion to chaos observed in the TCRdist matrix. Welch's t-statistics and random forest were used to narrow the features down to around twelve V-J combinations, which were then fed into a naive Bayes classifier. Thyroid-blood repertoire similarity was quantified with the Morisita-Horn index. The raw public reads went through TCRdb reprocessing: fastp at Q25, MiXCR clone calling, in-frame beta chains kept. Every CDR3 protein is listed once, alongside the most common genes and DNA of its rows. TCRdb's processing, not the authors', yielded these V and J calls. The sample table records some 350,000 distinct CDR3 sequences; about a sixth of these occur just once. The top ten clones comprise 2.4% of the sample.

The source of this sequence is an adult woman with stable Graves' hyperthyroidism. Sequencing was carried out using peripheral blood. The V gene is TRBV12-3 or TRBV12-4 and the J gene is TRBJ1-1, and the D gene may be TRBD1, 6 bases matching. In nucleotide form, the sequence is TGTGCCAGCACTCCTCGTACAGGGATCGCTGAAGCTTTCTTT. Its translation is CASTPRTGIAEAFF.